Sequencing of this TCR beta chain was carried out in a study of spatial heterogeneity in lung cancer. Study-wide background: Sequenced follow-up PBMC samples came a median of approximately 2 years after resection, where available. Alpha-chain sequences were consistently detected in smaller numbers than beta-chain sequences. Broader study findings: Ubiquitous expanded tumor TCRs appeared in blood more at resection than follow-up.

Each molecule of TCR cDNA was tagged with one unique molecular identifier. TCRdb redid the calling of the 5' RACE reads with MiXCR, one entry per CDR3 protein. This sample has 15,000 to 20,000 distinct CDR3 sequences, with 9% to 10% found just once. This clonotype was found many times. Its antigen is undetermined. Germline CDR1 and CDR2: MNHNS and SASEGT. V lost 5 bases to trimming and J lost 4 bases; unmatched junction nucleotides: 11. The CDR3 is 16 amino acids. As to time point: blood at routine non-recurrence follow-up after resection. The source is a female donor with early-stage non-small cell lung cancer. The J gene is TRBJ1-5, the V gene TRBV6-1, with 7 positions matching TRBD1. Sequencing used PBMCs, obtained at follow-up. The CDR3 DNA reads TGTGCCAGCAGTTCGACCGGGACAGTAACTAATCAGCCCCAGCATTTT. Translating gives CASSSTGTVTNQPQHF.